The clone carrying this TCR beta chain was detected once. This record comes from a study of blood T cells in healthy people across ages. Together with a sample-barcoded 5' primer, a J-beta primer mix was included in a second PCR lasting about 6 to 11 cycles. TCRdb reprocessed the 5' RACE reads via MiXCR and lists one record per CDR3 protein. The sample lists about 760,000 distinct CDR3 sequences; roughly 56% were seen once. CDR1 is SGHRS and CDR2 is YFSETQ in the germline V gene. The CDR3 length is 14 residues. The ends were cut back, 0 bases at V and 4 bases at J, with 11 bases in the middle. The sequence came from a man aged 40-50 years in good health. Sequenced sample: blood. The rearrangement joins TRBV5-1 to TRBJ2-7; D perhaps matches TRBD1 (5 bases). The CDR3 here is CASSLERKGYEQYF. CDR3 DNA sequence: TGCGCCAGCAGCTTGGAGCGAAAGGGGTACGAGCAGTACTTC. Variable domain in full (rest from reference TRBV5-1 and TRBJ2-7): KAGVTQTPRYLIKTRGQQVTLSCSPISGHRSVSWYQQTPGQGLQFLFEYFSETQRNKGNFPGRFSGRQFSNSRSEMNVSTLELGDSALYLCASSLERKGYEQYFGPGTRLTVT.